The source of this TCR beta chain is a study of T cells after yellow fever vaccination. In this sample, this clonotype turned up many times. CDR1 is SNHLY, CDR2 FYNNEI, per germline. CDR3 length: 15 amino acids. The germline V and J ends were trimmed by 4 bases and 2 bases, with 15 bases remaining between them. TCRdb reprocessed the 5' RACE reads via MiXCR and lists one record per CDR3 protein. The sample carries more than 300,000 distinct CDR3 sequences, about 4.5% recorded once. The TCR originated in a man between 18 and 35 years old who received the YFV17D yellow fever vaccine. V usage is TRBV2 and J usage is TRBJ2-7; a possible D gene is TRBD1 (5 bases). Specimen: PBMCs, collected 15 days after the yellow fever booster vaccination. CDR3 sequence: CASSAEVQAAYEQYF. The CDR3, as DNA: TGTGCCAGCAGTGCAGAGGTACAGGCGGCCTACGAGCAGTACTTC.